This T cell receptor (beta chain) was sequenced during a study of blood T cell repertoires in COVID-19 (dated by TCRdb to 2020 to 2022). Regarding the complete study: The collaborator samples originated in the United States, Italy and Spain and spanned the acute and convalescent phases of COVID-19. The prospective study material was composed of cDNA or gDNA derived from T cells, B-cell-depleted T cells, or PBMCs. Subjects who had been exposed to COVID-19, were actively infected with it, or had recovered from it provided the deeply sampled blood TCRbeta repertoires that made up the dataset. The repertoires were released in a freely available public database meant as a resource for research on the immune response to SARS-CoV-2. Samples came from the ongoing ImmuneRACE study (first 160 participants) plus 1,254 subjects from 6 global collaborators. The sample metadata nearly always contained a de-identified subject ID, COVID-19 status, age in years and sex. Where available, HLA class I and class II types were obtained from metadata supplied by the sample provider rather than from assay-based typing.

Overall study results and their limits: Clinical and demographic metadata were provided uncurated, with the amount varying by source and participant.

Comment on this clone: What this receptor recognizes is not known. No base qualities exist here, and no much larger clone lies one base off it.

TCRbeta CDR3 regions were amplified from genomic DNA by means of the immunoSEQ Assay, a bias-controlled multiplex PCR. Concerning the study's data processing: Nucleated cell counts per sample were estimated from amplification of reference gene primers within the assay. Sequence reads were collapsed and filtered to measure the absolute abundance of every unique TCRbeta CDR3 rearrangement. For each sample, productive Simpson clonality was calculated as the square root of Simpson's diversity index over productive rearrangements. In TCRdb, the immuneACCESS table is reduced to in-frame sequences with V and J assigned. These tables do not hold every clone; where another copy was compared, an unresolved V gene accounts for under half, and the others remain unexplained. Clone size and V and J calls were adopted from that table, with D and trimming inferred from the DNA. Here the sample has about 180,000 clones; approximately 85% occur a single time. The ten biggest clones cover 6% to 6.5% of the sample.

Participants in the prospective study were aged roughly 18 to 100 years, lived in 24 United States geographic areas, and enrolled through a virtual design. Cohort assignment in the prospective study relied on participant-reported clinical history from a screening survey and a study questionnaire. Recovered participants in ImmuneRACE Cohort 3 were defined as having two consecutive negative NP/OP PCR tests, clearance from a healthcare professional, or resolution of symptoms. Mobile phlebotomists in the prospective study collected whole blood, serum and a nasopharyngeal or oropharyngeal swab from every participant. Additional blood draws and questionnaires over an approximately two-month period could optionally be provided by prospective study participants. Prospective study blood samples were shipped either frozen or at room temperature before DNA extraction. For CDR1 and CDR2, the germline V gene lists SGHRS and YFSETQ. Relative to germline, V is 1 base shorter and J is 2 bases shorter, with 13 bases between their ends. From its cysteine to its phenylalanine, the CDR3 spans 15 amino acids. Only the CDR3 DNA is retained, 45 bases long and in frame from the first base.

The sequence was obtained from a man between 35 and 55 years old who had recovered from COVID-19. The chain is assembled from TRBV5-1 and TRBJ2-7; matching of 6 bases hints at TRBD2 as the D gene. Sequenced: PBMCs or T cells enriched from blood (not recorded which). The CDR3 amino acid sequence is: CASSLIGSGAYEQYF. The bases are TGCGCCAGCAGCTTGATCGGTAGCGGTGCCTACGAGCAGTACTTC. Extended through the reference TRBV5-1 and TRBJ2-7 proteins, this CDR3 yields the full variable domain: KAGVTQTPRYLIKTRGQQVTLSCSPISGHRSVSWYQQTPGQGLQFLFEYFSETQRNKGNFPGRFSGRQFSNSRSEMNVSTLELGDSALYLCASSLIGSGAYEQYFGPGTRLTVT.